The T cell receptor (beta chain) described here comes from a study of blood T cell repertoires in COVID-19. Per the germline V gene, CDR1 is ENHRY and CDR2 is SYGVKD. This CDR3 is 14 amino acids long. V was shortened by 4 bases and J by 5 bases, with 12 bases between the two germline ends. Only in-frame clones appear in the TCRdb table, and some are missing; sequencing was by immunoSEQ multiplex PCR. The table shows more than 80,000 clones, with 86% occurring only once. The sequencing sample was made of peripheral blood. The rearrangement uses TRBV10-3 and TRBJ2-1; D perhaps matches TRBD2 (6 bases). This receptor was obtained from a man at least 80 years old with acute or convalescent COVID-19. Written as DNA, the CDR3 is TGTGCCATCAGTGCCCGGCGGGGTAACAATGAGCAGTTCTTC. Translated, it gives CAISARRGNNEQFF.